A single sample is the source of the 22 T cell receptor beta chains below, sequenced in a study of tissue T cells after allogeneic stem cell transplantation. Documented time point: mouse harvest day 14 after allogeneic transplant. Tail vein injection delivered 10^7 T-cell-depleted bone marrow cells and 10^6 splenic CD5+ T cells. Sequencing used immunoSEQ multiplex PCR; TCRdb keeps in-frame clones, though not all of them. The table lists about 560 clones, about 50% of them singletons, with approximately 49% in the top ten. Sequenced: spleen. These receptors were obtained from a female BALB/c mouse given C57BL/6 T cells with graft-versus-host disease after an allogeneic hematopoietic cell transplant.

There are a few counts of this clone. The genes are named according to mouse. The read finishes 1 residue shy of the CDR3 end, and the germline J gene is used to complete it. The rearrangement joins TRBV29 to TRBJ1-6; 10 bases are a match to TRBD1. TRBJ1-6 is given ORF status, its function remaining uncertain. The germline gives CDR1 MSHET, CDR2 SYDVDS. The CDR3 consists of 14 residues. V was clipped by 5 bases and J by 7 bases; unmatched bases: 2. The covered CDR3 bases are TGTGCTAGCAGTCCGGGACAGGGGAATTCGCCCCTCTAC. It encodes CASSPGQGNSPLY. The CDR3, in full, reads CASSPGQGNSPLYF.

This clone showed up just a few times. Mouse gene names and germline throughout. The read ends 1 residue before the CDR3 terminus; that terminus is restored from the germline J gene. The V call is TRBV14, the J call TRBJ1-2; D is unclear. CDR1 is SGHDT, CDR2 FRDEAV, per germline. V lost 5 bases and J 0 bases, leaving 11 bases between the germline ends. This CDR3 comprises 14 residues. The CDR3 loop reads CASSRNRANSDYTF. CDR3 DNA, as far as it was read: TGTGCCAGCAGCCGCAATCGAGCAAACTCCGACTACACC.

Regarding this clone: Genes and germline come from the mouse. The sequence runs out 1 residue before the end of the CDR3; the remainder is reconstructed from the germline J gene. The genes are TRBV29 and TRBJ1-1; 8 nucleotides line up with TRBD1. J was trimmed by 1 base and V by 3 bases; bases with no gene match: 4. Germline CDR1 and CDR2: MSHET and SYDVDS. The CDR3 consists of 15 residues. The CDR3 region is CASSFTGTGNTEVFF. The sequenced part of the CDR3 DNA is TGTGCTAGCAGTTTCACCGGGACAGGGAACACAGAAGTCTTC.

For this clone: The genes are named according to mouse. The sequenced fragment ends 1 residue before the CDR3 boundary, so the rest is inferred from the germline J gene. The J gene is TRBJ2-1, the V gene TRBV13-3, with no clear D. The germline V and J ends were trimmed by 2 bases and 8 bases, with 5 bases remaining between them. Per germline, CDR1 NNHDY and CDR2 SYVADS. This CDR3 has 11 amino acids. CDR3 DNA, as far as it was read: TGTGCCAGCAGTGACAGGCCTGAGCAGTTC. Translating gives CASSDRPEQF. The whole CDR3 protein reads CASSDRPEQFF.

This clone has a handful of counts. The listed genes are named as in mouse. The CDR3 end falls 1 residue outside the read, so it is completed with the germline J gene. V usage is TRBV12-2 and J usage is TRBJ1-5; 7 bases are shared with TRBD1. This CDR3 has 13 residues. Losses at the gene ends were 0 bases for V and 6 bases for J; bases not matched to a gene: 1. Germline V gene data show CDR1 as SGHLS and CDR2 as HYDKME. The DNA read from the CDR3 is TGTGCCAGCTCTCTCAGGGACAGCCAGGCTCCGCTT. Translating gives CASSLRDSQAPL. The complete CDR3 protein is CASSLRDSQAPLF.

Turning to this clone: Germline and genes here are mouse. Read coverage stops 1 residue before the CDR3 terminus; the germline J gene supplies the remainder. This chain uses TRBV16 with TRBJ2-3, with 7 bases lining up with TRBD2. CDR1 and CDR2 from the germline V gene are SGHSA and FRNQAP. J lost 3 bases, V lost 4 bases, and 1 base had no gene match. CDR3 length: 13 residues. CDR3 bases read: TGTGCAAGCAGCTGGGGGGGGGCAGAAACGCTGTAT. Protein product: CASSWGGAETLY. The entire CDR3 protein reads CASSWGGAETLYF.

This clone is judged large (0.1 to 1%). Gene names denote mouse genes. CDR3 residues: CASSLYEQYF. CDR3 bases read: TGTGCAAGCTCCCTATATGAACAGTAC. The V gene is TRBV16, the J gene TRBJ2-7; D remains unclear. The read stops 1 residue short of the end of the CDR3; the missing end is completed from the germline J gene. Germline V gene data show CDR1 as SGHSA and CDR2 as FRNQAP. This CDR3 has 10 amino acids. The germline V and J ends were trimmed by 8 bases and 4 bases, with 6 bases remaining between them.

As to this clone: Gene names and germline match the mouse. The observed sequence ends 1 residue before the CDR3 terminus, with the missing tail filled in from the germline J gene. The V gene is TRBV1, the J gene TRBJ2-4, with unresolved D. This CDR3 region has 12 residues. Germline values: CDR1 NSQYPW, CDR2 LRSPGD (reference sequence). Trimming took 3 bases from V and 4 from J, leaving 5 bases between them. The CDR3 bases that were read are TGCACCTGCAGTGCCACGAAAAACACCTTGTAC. Its translation is CTCSATKNTLY. The complete CDR3 sequence is CTCSATKNTLYF.

As regards this clone: The gene names here belong to mouse. Coverage ceases 1 residue before the CDR3 finishes, and the germline J gene fills in the end. The chain carries TRBV26 and TRBJ1-1, with TRBD1 as a possible D gene (6 bases). Germline loops: CDR1 KGHPV, CDR2 FQNQEV (reference sequence). The CDR3 has 14 residues. V was cut by 1 base and J by 3 bases, with 9 bases left in between. The DNA read from the CDR3 is TGTGCCAGCAGTCTGTGGGGGGGCGACACAGAAGTCTTC. Protein: CASSLWGGDTEVF. The CDR3 in full is CASSLWGGDTEVFF.

Comments on this clone: Gene and germline names: mouse. The read falls 1 residue short of the CDR3 end, and the missing part is taken from the germline J gene. The chain carries TRBV16 and TRBJ1-1; 7 nucleotides agree with TRBD1. J lost 0 bases, V lost 7 bases, and 5 bases had no gene match. There are 14 residues in the CDR3. The germline V gene encodes CDR1 SGHSA and CDR2 FRNQAP. Here the CDR3 reads CASNKGQSNTEVFF. CDR3 DNA (partial): TGTGCAAGCAACAAGGGACAGTCAAACACAGAAGTCTTC.

Turning to this clone: These gene names are mouse names. The missing CDR3 end, 1 residue past where the read stops, is filled in from the germline J gene. The genes are TRBV5 and TRBJ2-3; the match to TRBD2 covers 7 bases. J gave up 2 bases and V 0 bases, and 2 bases lay outside the gene matches. CDR1 LGHNA and CDR2 YNLKQL come from the germline V gene (reference sequence). This CDR3 contains 15 residues. The CDR3 loop reads CASSQELGSAETLYF. Partial CDR3 DNA: TGTGCCAGCAGCCAAGAACTGGGGTCTGCAGAAACGCTGTAT.

In its sample, this clone ranks as large. Gene names refer to mouse genes. The read is 1 residue too short to cover the CDR3 end, so that end is filled in from the germline J gene. The gene calls are TRBV14 and TRBJ2-7, with 7 bases lining up with TRBD1. CDR1 is SGHDT and CDR2 is FRDEAV in the germline V gene. The V segment lost 5 bases and the J segment 0 bases; nucleotides outside the gene matches: 5. This CDR3 contains 14 residues. Incomplete CDR3 DNA: TGTGCCAGCAGCCGACAGGGTAGCTCCTATGAACAGTAC. The encoded protein is CASSRQGSSYEQY. The full CDR3 protein reads CASSRQGSSYEQYF.

In this sample, this clone turned up a few times. Gene names and germline match the mouse. The read terminates 1 residue before the CDR3 end, so the remaining end is supplied by the germline J gene. The rearrangement links TRBV3 to TRBJ1-3; 7 bases align to TRBD1. From germline, CDR1 is SNHLY and CDR2 FYNGKV (reference sequence). Trimming removed 4 bases from V and 4 bases from J; junction bases left unmatched: 4. The CDR3 spans 14 residues. CDR3 residues: CASSSTGRGNTLYF. The CDR3 DNA, read in part, is TGTGCCAGCAGCTCGACAGGGAGGGGAAATACGCTCTAT.

On this clone: Gene names are the mouse ones. Read coverage stops 1 residue before the CDR3 terminus; the germline J gene supplies the remainder. The V call is TRBV13-1, the J call TRBJ1-6, with D possibly TRBD1 on 5 matching bases. TRBJ1-6 is placed among ORFs of uncertain function. Trimming pared 5 bases from V and 0 bases from J, leaving 9 bases between. CDR1 and CDR2 from the germline V gene are NSHNY and SYGAGN. The CDR3 is made up of 15 amino acids. The CDR3 DNA, read in part, is TGTGCCAGCAGGGGGGACGGTTCCTATAATTCGCCCCTCTAC. Amino acids: CASRGDGSYNSPLY. The CDR3, in full, reads CASRGDGSYNSPLYF.

In this sample, this clone turned up a few times. Gene names and germline match the mouse. Partial CDR3 DNA: TGTGCAAGCAGCCTACAGGTTAACCAAGACACCCAGTAC. The encoded protein is CASSLQVNQDTQY. The entire CDR3 protein is CASSLQVNQDTQYF. The rearrangement uses TRBV16 and TRBJ2-5, with TRBD1 as a possible D gene (5 bases). From the germline J gene comes the end of the CDR3, since the read stops 1 residue before it. The CDR3 length is 14 residues. Trimming shortened V by 5 bases and J by 0 bases, and 9 bases separated the two germline ends. Germline lookup yields CDR1 SGHSA and CDR2 FRNQAP.

Points on this clone: Gene names denote mouse genes. The read ends 1 residue early relative to the CDR3; the germline J gene fills the gap. This chain connects TRBV1 to TRBJ1-1; 10 bases agree with TRBD1. The CDR3 is 16 residues long. The V gene end was trimmed by 3 bases and the J gene end by 0 bases; junction bases not matched to a gene: 4. In germline, CDR1 is NSQYPW, CDR2 LRSPGD (reference sequence). The CDR3 bases that were read are TGCACCTGCAGTGCTCGGGACAGGGGAGCAAACACAGAAGTCTTC. It codes for CTCSARDRGANTEVF. Given in full, the CDR3 is CTCSARDRGANTEVFF.

Concerning this clone itself: Gene names are the mouse ones. The read falls 1 residue short of the CDR3 end, and the missing part is taken from the germline J gene. The rearrangement joins TRBV13-1 to TRBJ2-5; D is perhaps TRBD2 (6 bases). The V and J ends lost 0 bases and 0 bases respectively, with 11 bases between them. This CDR3 spans 16 amino acids. The V gene's germline CDR1 is NSHNY and CDR2 SYGAGN. This CDR3 is CASSDGLGINQDTQYF. Incomplete CDR3 DNA: TGTGCCAGCAGTGATGGGCTGGGGATTAACCAAGACACCCAGTAC.

A remark on this clone: The listed genes are named as in mouse. The read terminates 1 residue ahead of where the CDR3 ends, so the germline J gene completes it. The chain is built from TRBV12-1 and TRBJ2-3; the D is unclear. The CDR3 sequence is 14 residues long. CDR1 is SGHSN and CDR2 is HYEKVE in the germline V gene. Trimming removed 2 bases at V and 0 bases at J, with 8 bases between. CDR3: CASSRHTSAETLYF. The covered CDR3 bases are TGTGCCAGCTCTCGACATACTAGTGCAGAAACGCTGTAT.

Remarks on this clone: The genes and germline here are from mouse. The CDR3 goes on 1 residue after the read ends, and that part is filled in from the germline J gene. The J gene is TRBJ2-2, the V gene TRBV3, with TRBD2 identical over 7 bases. This CDR3 contains 16 residues. Germline CDR1 and CDR2: SNHLY and FYNGKV (reference sequence). Trimming at V came to 1 base and at J to 1 base, leaving 3 bases not matched to a gene. CDR3 residues: CASSLEGLRNTGQLYF. The sequenced CDR3 bases are TGTGCCAGCAGCTTAGAGGGACTGCGAAACACCGGGCAGCTCTAC.

This clone was observed a handful of times. Gene names refer to mouse genes. The read finishes 1 residue shy of the CDR3 end, and the germline J gene is used to complete it. V is TRBV13-1 and J is TRBJ2-7, with TRBD1 matching 8 bases. The germline gives CDR1 NSHNY, CDR2 SYGAGN. The CDR3 has 13 residues. V gave up 4 bases and J gave up 4 bases; unmatched junction bases: 4. The CDR3 sequence: CASSQDRGYEQYF. The CDR3 DNA, read in part, is TGTGCCAGCAGTCAAGACAGGGGTTATGAACAGTAC.

Concerning this clone: The gene names given are mouse names. The sequenced fragment ends 1 residue before the CDR3 boundary, so the rest is inferred from the germline J gene. The chain links TRBV5 to TRBJ2-5; no clear D. V was shortened by 0 bases and J by 4 bases, with 5 bases between the two germline ends. CDR3 length equals 13 residues. Germline CDR1 and CDR2: LGHNA and YNLKQL (reference sequence). CDR3 sequence: CASSQDQKDTQYF. The CDR3 bases that were read are TGTGCCAGCAGCCAAGATCAGAAAGACACCCAGTAC.

This clone was seen more than once but under ten times. Gene names follow the mouse nomenclature. The read ends 1 residue early relative to the CDR3; the germline J gene fills the gap. The genes are TRBV3 and TRBJ2-7; the match to TRBD2 covers 8 bases. V was pared by 1 base and J by 4 bases, with 6 bases of the junction left unmatched. The CDR3 is 15 amino acids. CDR1 and CDR2 from the germline V gene are SNHLY and FYNGKV (reference sequence). The part of the CDR3 DNA that was read is TGTGCCAGCAGCTTAGTCGCGGCTGGGGGGTATGAACAGTAC. Amino acid sequence: CASSLVAAGGYEQY. The whole CDR3 reads CASSLVAAGGYEQYF.